These T cell receptor beta chains were read from a single sample in a study of radiotherapy plus CTLA-4 blockade in lung cancer. Only in-frame clones appear in the TCRdb table, and some are missing; sequencing was by immunoSEQ multiplex PCR. The sample lists tens of thousands of clones; more than 60% were seen once. The material sequenced was peripheral blood, taken from a patient treated with radiotherapy plus ipilimumab. The receptors stem from a human donor with non-small cell lung cancer who had a partial response to radiotherapy plus ipilimumab. The CDR3 runs from the conserved cysteine through the conserved F or W. A D gene is named only where the DNA matches it firmly. Only part of the rows carry a size: once, few, many, or a class if the clone is expanded.

D | size | J | length | V | CDR3 | DNA
TRBD2 | - | TRBJ2-1 | 15 | TRBV13 | CASSSRLAAYNEQFF | TGTGCCAGCAGCTCTCGACTAGCGGCTTACAATGAGCAGTTCTTC
- | - | TRBJ1-5 | 11 | TRBV6-5 | CASSQIQAQHF | TGTGCCAGCAGTCAGATCCAGGCCCAGCATTTT
TRBD1 | - | TRBJ2-3 | 15 | TRBV7-9 | CASSPRDRGTDTQYF | TGTGCCAGCAGCCCAAGGGACAGGGGCACAGATACGCAGTATTTT
- | few | TRBJ1-3 | 11 | TRBV5-8 | CASGLQDTIYF | TGTGCCAGCGGGCTCCAGGACACCATATATTTT
- | - | TRBJ1-6 | 16 | TRBV6-1 | CASSDRGTWKNSPLHF | TGTGCCAGCAGTGATAGGGGAACCTGGAAGAATTCACCCCTCCACTTT
- | - | TRBJ2-1 | 13 | TRBV7-2 | CASSFVFGNEQFF | TGTGCCAGCAGCTTTGTCTTCGGGAATGAGCAGTTCTTC
TRBD2 | few | TRBJ2-1 | 13 | TRBV28 | CASDSGRVNEQFF | TGTGCCAGCGATAGCGGGAGAGTCAATGAGCAGTTCTTC
- | few | TRBJ1-3 | 14 | TRBV7-2 | CASTLGGARNTIYF | TGTGCCAGCACCTTGGGAGGGGCGCGAAACACCATATATTTT
TRBD1 | few | TRBJ1-2 | 15 | TRBV6-5 | CASSPRQGRDYGYTF | TGTGCCAGCAGCCCTAGACAGGGTCGGGACTATGGCTACACCTTC
TRBD2 | - | TRBJ2-7 | 15 | TRBV5-5 | CASSQGLAETYEQYF | TGTGCCAGCAGCCAGGGACTAGCAGAAACCTACGAGCAGTACTTC
- | - | TRBJ2-2 | 15 | TRBV7-8 | CASFPSSLGTGELFF | TGTGCCAGCTTTCCTAGCAGTCTGGGCACCGGGGAGCTGTTTTTT
- | - | TRBJ1-6 | 15 | TRBV19 | CASSILPEGDSPLHF | TGTGCCAGTAGTATACTACCCGAGGGGGATTCACCCCTCCACTTT
- | - | TRBJ1-2 | 14 | TRBV11-2 | CASSPRTDNYGYTF | TGTGCCAGCAGCCCCAGGACAGATAACTATGGCTACACCTTC
- | few | TRBJ1-2 | 12 | TRBV18 | CASSPRNRGYTF | TGTGCCAGCTCACCACGGAACAGAGGCTACACCTTC
TRBD2 | - | TRBJ2-7 | 15 | TRBV2 | CASSEVVAGYYEQYF | TGTGCCAGCAGTGAGGTCGTAGCGGGATACTACGAGCAGTACTTC
TRBD2 | - | TRBJ2-5 | 15 | TRBV7-9 | CASSLGGEGQETQYF | TGTGCCAGCAGCTTAGGAGGGGAGGGTCAAGAGACCCAGTACTTC
TRBD1 | many | TRBJ1-3 | 15 | TRBV18 | CASSGDRTGRNTIYF | TGTGCCAGCTCAGGGGACAGGACTGGACGAAACACCATATATTTT
- | few | TRBJ1-3 | 16 | TRBV18 | CASSTSPSGSGNTIYF | TGTGCCAGCTCAACCTCCCCCTCAGGGTCGGGTAACACCATATATTTT
- | many | TRBJ2-7 | 13 | TRBV19 | CASSIGTGREQYF | TGTGCCAGTAGTATAGGCACAGGCCGCGAGCAGTACTTC
- | - | TRBJ1-2 | 14 | TRBV7-9 | CASSSTTPGTIYTF | TGTGCCAGCAGCTCTACCACTCCCGGGACAATCTACACCTTC